The T cell receptor (beta chain) under discussion was sequenced for a study of somatic mutations in cytotoxic T cells in rheumatoid arthritis. Study-wide background: Patient blood (just under 31 ml EDTA) was drawn right after diagnosis, before any treatment.

Purity of the CD4+ and CD8+ cells, isolated by positive magnetic bead selection, was checked by flow cytometry. General observations from the study: Statistically, CD8+ T-cell clonality was not significantly distinct between individuals with rheumatoid arthritis and age-matched healthy controls. Healthy controls showed no age-related rise in CD8+ clonality, whereas rheumatoid arthritis patients did.

Only in-frame clones appear in the TCRdb table, and some are missing; sequencing was by immunoSEQ multiplex PCR. This table holds roughly 20,000 clones, around 86% found once. Germline CDR1 reads SGHKS; CDR2 reads YYEKEE (reference sequence). The ends were cut back, 4 bases at V and 1 base at J, with 9 bases in the middle. The CDR3 runs 13 residues. This clone came up once. Its antigen is undetermined. The same CDR3 is also encoded by other DNA sequences in this sample. The TCR was taken from an adult with rheumatoid arthritis. The sample was CD8+ T cells sorted from blood. The rearrangement links TRBV5-5 to TRBJ2-7; D gene uncertain. CDR3 loop: CASSLDLSYEQYF. The CDR3 bases are TGTGCCAGCAGCCTAGATTTATCCTACGAGCAGTACTTC.